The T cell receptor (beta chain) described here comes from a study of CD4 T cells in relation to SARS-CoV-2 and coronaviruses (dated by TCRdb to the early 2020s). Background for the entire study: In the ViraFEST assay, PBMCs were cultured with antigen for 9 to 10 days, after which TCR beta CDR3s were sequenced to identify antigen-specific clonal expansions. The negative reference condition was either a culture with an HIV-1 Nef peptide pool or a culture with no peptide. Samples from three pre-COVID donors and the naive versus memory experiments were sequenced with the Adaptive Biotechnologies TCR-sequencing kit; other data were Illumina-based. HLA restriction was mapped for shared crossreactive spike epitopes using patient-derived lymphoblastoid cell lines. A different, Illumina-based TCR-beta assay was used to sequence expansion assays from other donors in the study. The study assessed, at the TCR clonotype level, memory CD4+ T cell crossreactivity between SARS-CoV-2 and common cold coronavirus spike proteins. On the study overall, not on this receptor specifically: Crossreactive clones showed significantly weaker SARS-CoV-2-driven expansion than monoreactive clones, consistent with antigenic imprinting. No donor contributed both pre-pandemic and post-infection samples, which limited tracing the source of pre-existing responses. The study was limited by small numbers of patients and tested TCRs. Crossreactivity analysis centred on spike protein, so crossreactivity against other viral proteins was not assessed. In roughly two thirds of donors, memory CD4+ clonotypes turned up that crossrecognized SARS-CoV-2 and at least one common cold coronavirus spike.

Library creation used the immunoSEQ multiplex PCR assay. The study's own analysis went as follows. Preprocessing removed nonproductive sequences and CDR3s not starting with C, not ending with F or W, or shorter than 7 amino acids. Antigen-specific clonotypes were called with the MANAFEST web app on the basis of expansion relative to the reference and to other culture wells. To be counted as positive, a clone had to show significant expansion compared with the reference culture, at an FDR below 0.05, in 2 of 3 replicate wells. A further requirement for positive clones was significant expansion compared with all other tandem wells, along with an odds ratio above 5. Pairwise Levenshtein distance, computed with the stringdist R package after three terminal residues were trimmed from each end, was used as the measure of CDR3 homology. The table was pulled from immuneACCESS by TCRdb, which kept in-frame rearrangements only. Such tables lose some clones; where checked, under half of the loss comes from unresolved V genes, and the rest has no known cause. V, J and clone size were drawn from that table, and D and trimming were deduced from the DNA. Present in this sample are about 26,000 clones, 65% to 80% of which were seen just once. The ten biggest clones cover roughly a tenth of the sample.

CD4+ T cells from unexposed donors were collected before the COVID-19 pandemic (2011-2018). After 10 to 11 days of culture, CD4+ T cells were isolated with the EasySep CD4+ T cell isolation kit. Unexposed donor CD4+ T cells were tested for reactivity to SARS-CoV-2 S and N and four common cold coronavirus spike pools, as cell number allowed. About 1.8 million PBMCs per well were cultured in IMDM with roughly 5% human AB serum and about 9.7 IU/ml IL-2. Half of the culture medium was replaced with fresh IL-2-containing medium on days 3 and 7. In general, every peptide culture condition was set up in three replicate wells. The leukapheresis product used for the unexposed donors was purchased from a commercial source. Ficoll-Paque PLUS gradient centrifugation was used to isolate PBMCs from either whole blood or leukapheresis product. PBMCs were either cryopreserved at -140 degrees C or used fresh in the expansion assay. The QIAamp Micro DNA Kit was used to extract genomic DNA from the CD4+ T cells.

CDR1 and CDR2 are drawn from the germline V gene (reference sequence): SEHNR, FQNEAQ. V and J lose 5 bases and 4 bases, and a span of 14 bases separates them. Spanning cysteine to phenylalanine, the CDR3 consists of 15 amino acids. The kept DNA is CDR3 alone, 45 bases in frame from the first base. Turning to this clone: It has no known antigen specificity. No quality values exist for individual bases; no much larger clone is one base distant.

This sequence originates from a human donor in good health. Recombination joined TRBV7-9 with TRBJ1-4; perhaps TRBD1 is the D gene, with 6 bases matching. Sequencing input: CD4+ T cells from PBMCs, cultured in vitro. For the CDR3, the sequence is CASSHSGQNNEKLFF. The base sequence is TGTGCCAGCAGCCATAGTGGACAGAATAATGAAAAACTGTTTTTT. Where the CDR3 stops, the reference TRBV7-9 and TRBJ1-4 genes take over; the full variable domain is DTGVSQNPRHKITKRGQNVTFRCDPISEHNRLYWYRQTLGQGPEFLTYFQNEAQLEKSRLLSDRFSAERPKGSFSTLEIQRTEQGDSAMYLCASSHSGQNNEKLFFGSGTQLSVL.